This T cell receptor beta chain stems from a study of tumor-infiltrating lymphocytes in primary liver carcinoma. General study results and limits: Blood's top-250-clone fraction was significantly lower than that of tumors (p = 0.039).

Priming with a constant-region primer yielded TCR beta cDNA from about 480 ng total RNA. Libraries of TCR beta came from three nested multiplex PCR rounds with slightly modified ARM-PCR. Two initial PCR rounds of about 9 cycles each paired TRBV1-TRBV30 forward primers with a C-beta reverse primer. TCRdb redid the calling of the multiplex PCR reads with MiXCR, one entry per CDR3 protein. The table records around 120,000 distinct CDR3 sequences, around two thirds of them present only once. In this sample, this clonotype turned up many times. As yet, its antigen is unknown. This CDR3 contains 16 residues. Trimming took 5 bases from V and 2 from J; bases not matched to a gene: 9. CDR1 and CDR2 from the germline V gene are SEHNR and FQNEAQ (reference sequence). Scientists recovered RNA and DNA together from approximately 20-30 mg of unsorted bulk tissue.

The TCR sequence derives from a woman aged 60 to 75 with primary liver carcinoma and hepatitis B virus infection. The chain links TRBV7-9 to TRBJ2-3, with 8 positions matching TRBD2. The specimen sequenced was tumor-adjacent normal liver tissue. The CDR3 is CASSRGGSPPTDTQYF. The CDR3 nucleotides read TGTGCCAGCAGCCGCGGGGGGAGCCCCCCCACAGATACGCAGTATTTT.